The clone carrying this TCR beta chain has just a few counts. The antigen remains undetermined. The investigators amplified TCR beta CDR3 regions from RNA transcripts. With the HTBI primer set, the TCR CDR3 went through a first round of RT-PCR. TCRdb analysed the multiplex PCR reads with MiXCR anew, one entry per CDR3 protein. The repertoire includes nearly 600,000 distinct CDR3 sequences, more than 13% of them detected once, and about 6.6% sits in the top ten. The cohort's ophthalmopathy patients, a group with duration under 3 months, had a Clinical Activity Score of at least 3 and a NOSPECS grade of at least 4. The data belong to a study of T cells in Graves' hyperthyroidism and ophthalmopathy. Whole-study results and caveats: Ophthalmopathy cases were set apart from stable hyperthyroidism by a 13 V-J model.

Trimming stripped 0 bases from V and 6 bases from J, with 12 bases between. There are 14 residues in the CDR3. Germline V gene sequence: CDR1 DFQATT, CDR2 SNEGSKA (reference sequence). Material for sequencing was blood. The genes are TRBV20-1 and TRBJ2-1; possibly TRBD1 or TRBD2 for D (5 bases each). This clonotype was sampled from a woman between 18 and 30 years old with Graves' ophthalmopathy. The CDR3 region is CSARDGKGTNEQFF. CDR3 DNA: TGCAGTGCTAGAGACGGAAAGGGGACCAATGAGCAGTTCTTC.